Sequencing of this TCR beta chain was carried out in a study of T cells after posttransplantation cyclophosphamide. Busulfan-fludarabine conditioning, marrow transplant, and cyclophosphamide on days +3 and +4 were administered. This clone was seen at least ten times. Its specificity is unknown. Study-wide results and caveats: Recipient CMV seropositivity and CMV reactivation strongly tracked TRB clonality. TRB overlap between skin or GI tissue T cells and blood was limited. Later post-transplant blood repertoires were often dominated by donor CD8+ memory clones.

CDR3 size: 12 residues. The V end was cut by 2 bases, the J end by 7 bases, with 6 bases between. From germline, CDR1 is MDHEN and CDR2 SYDVKM. Produced via immunoSEQ multiplex PCR; TCRdb's table is partial and in-frame only. This sample comprises about 14,000 clones, none seen once only. This chain connects TRBV28 to TRBJ1-5; no firm D call. Sequenced here: PBMCs, sampled about 1,200 days after allogeneic stem cell transplant with posttransplant cyclophosphamide. This sequence was found in a female patient in her 40s who received an allogeneic stem cell transplant from a related donor, was CMV-positive, and had no GVHD. These T cells may partly come from the graft donor. CDR3 DNA sequence: TGTGCCAGCAGTTTAAGGCGGCAGCCCCAGCATTTT. It codes for CASSLRRQPQHF.